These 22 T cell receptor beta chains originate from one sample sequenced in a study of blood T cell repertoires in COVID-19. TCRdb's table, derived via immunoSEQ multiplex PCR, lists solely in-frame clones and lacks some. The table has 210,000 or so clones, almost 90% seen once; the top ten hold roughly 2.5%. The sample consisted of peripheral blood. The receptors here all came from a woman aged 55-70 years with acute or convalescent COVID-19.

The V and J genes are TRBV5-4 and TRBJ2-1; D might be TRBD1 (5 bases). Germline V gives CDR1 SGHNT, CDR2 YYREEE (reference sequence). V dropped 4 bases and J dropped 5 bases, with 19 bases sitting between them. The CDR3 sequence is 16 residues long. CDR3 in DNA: TGTGCCAGCAGCCCTGCCGGAAGGGGTGTAGACAATGAGCAGTTCTTC. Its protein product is CASSPAGRGVDNEQFF.

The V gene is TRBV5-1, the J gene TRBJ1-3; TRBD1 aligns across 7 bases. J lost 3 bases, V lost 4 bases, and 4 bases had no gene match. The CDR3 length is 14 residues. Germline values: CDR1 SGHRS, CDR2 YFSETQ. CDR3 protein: CASSEGAGGNTIYF. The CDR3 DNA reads TGCGCCAGCAGCGAGGGGGCGGGTGGAAACACCATATATTTT.

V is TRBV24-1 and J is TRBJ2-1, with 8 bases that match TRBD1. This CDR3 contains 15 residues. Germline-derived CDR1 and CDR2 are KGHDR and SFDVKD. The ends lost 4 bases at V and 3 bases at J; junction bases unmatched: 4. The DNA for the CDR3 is TGTGCCACCAGTGAGGCAGGGGGCTACTACAATGAGCAGTTCTTC. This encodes CATSEAGGYYNEQFF.

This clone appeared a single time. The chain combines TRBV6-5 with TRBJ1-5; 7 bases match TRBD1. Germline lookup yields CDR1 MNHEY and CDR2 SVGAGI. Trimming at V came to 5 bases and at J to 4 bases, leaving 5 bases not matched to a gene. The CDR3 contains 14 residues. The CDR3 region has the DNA TGTGCCAGCAGTAGAGGACAGGAGAATCAGCCCCAGCATTTT. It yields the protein CASSRGQENQPQHF.

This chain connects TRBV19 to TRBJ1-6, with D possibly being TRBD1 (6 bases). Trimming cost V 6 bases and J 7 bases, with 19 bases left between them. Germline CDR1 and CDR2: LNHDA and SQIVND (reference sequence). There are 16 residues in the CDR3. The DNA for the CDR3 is TGTGCCAGTAGCCGGACTCGGACAGAAACCAATTCACCCCTCCACTTT. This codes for CASSRTRTETNSPLHF.

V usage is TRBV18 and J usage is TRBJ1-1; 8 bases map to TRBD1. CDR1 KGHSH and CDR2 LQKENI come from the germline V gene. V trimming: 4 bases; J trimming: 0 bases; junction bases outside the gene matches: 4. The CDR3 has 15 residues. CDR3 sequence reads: CASSQQTGVNTEAFF. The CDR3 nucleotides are TGTGCCAGCTCACAACAGACAGGGGTGAACACTGAAGCTTTCTTT.

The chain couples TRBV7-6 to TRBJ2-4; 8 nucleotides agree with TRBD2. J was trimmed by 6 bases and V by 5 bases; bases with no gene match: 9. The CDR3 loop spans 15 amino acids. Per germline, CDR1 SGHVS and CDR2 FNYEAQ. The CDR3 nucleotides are TGTGCCAGCAGCACCCAAGCGGGAGTGGGAAACATTCAGTACTTC. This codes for CASSTQAGVGNIQYF.

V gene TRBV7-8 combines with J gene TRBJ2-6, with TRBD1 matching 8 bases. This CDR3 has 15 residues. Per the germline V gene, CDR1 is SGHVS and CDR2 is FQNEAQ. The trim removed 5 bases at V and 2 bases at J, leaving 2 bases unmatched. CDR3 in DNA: TGTGCCAGCAGCCCGACAGGGGCTGGGGCCAACGTCCTGACTTTC. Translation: CASSPTGAGANVLTF. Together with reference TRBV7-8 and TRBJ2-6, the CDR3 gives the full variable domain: GAGVSQSPRYKVAKRGQDVALRCDPISGHVSLFWYQQALGQGPEFLTYFQNEAQLDKSGLPSDRFFAERPEGSVSTLKIQRTQQEDSAVYLCASSPTGAGANVLTFGAGSRLTVL.

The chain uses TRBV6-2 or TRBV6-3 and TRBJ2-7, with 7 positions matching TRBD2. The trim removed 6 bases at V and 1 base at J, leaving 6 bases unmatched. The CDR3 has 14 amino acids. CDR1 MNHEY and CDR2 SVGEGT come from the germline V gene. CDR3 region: CASSLGGNSYEQYF. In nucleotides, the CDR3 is TGTGCCAGCAGCCTCGGGGGGAATTCCTACGAGCAGTACTTC.

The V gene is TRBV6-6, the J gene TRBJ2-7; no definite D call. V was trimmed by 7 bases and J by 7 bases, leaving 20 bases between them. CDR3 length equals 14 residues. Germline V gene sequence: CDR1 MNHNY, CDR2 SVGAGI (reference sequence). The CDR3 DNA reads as TGTGCCAGCACCCCCTTAACTTACGGGTGGGAGCAGTACTTC. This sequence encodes CASTPLTYGWEQYF.

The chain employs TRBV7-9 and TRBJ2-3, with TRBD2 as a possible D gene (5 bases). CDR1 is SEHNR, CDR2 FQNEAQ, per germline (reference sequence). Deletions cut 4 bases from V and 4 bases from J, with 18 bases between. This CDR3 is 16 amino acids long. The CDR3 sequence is CASSSSTSYGADTQYF. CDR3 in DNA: TGTGCCAGCAGCTCCTCGACTTCCTACGGGGCAGATACGCAGTATTTT.

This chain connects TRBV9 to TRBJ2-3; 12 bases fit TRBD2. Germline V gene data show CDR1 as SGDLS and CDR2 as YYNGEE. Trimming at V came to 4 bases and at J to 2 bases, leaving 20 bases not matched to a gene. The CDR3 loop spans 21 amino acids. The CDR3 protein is CASSPIVGLAGGPFSTDTQYF. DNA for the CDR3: TGTGCCAGCAGCCCAATAGTGGGGCTAGCGGGAGGGCCTTTTTCCACAGATACGCAGTATTTT.

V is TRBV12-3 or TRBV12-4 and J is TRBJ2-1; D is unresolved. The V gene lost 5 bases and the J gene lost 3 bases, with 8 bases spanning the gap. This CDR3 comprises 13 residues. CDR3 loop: CASSARVYNEQFF. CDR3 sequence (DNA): TGTGCCAGCAGTGCGAGAGTCTACAATGAGCAGTTCTTC.

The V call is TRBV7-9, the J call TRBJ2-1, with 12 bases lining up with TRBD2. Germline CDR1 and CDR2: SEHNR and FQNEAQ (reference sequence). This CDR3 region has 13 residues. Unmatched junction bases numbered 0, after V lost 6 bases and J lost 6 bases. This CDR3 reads CASRGLAGNEQFF. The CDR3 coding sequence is TGTGCCAGCAGGGGACTAGCGGGCAATGAGCAGTTCTTC.

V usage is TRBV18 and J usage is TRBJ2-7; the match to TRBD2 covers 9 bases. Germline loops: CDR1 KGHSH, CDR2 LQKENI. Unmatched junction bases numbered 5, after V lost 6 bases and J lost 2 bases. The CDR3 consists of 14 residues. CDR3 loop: CASSEAGGPYEQYF. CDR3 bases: TGTGCCAGCTCGGAAGCGGGGGGCCCCTACGAGCAGTACTTC. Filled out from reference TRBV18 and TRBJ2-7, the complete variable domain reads NAGVMQNPRHLVRRRGQEARLRCSPMKGHSHVYWYRQLPEEGLKFMVYLQKENIIDESGMPKERFSAEFPKEGPSILRIQQVVRGDSAAYFCASSEAGGPYEQYFGPGTRLTVT.

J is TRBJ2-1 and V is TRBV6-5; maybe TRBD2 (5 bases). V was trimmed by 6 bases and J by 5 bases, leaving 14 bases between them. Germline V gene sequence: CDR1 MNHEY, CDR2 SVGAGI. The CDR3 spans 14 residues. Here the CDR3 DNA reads TGTGCCAGCAGATACGCGGGCCTTGACAATGAGCAGTTCTTC. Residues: CASRYAGLDNEQFF.

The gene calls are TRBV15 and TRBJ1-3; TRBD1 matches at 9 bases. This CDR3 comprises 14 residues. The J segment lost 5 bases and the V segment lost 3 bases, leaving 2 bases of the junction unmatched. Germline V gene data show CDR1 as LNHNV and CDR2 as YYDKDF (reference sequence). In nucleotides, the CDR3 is TGTGCCACCAGCAGGGGACAGGGAAGAAACACCATATATTTT. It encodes CATSRGQGRNTIYF.

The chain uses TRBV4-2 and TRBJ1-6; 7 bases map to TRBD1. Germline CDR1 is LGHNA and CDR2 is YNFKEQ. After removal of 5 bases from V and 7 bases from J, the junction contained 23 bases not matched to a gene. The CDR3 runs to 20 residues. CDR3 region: CASSVPGDRTCHPVNSPLHF. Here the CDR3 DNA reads TGTGCCAGCAGCGTTCCGGGGGACAGAACCTGTCATCCCGTAAATTCACCCCTCCACTTT.

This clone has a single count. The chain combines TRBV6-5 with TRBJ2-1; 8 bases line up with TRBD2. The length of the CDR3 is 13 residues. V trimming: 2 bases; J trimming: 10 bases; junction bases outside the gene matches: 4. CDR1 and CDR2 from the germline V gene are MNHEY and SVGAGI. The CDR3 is CASSYVPSGEQFF. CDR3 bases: TGTGCCAGCAGTTACGTCCCTAGCGGGGAGCAGTTCTTC.

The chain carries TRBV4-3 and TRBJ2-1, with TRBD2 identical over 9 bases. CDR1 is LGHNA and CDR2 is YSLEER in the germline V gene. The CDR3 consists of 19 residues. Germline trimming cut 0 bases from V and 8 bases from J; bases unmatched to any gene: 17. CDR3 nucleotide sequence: TGCGCCAGCAGCCAAGACTGGGCCGGGGGTAGCGGGAGCTCGGATGAGCAGTTCTTC. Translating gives CASSQDWAGGSGSSDEQFF.

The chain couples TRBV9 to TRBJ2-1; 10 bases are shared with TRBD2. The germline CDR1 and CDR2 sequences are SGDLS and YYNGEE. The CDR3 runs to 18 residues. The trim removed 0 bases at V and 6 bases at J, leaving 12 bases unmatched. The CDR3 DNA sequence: TGTGCCAGCAGCGTAGTTTGCCTAGCGGGAGAATGGGGCAATGAGCAGTTCTTC. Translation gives CASSVVCLAGEWGNEQFF.

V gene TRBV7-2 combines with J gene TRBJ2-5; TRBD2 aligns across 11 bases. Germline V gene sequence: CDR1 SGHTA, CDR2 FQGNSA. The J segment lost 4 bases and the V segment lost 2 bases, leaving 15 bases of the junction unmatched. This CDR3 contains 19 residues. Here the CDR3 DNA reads TGTGCCAGCAGCTTAAGTAGTTGGGTAGCGGGAGGGTATCCAGAGACCCAGTACTTC. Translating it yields CASSLSSWVAGGYPETQYF.